The 31 T cell receptor beta chains below come from one sample, sequenced in a study of T cell changes during pregnancy in multiple sclerosis. The data were produced by immunoSEQ multiplex PCR, yet TCRdb's version contains in-frame clones alone and is incomplete. The sample has more than 35,000 clones, roughly nine tenths seen once. Sequencing was performed on CD4+ T cells from peripheral blood mononuclear cells, taken in the third trimester of pregnancy. The receptors shown here come from a female donor in good health, enrolled as a control in a pregnancy study.

This clone was picked up one time. The V and J genes are TRBV7-9 and TRBJ1-1, with a possible D match to TRBD1 (6 bases). CDR1 and CDR2 (germline): SEHNR, FQNEAQ (reference sequence). The V gene lost 4 bases and the J gene lost 4 bases, with 16 bases spanning the gap. The CDR3 contains 15 residues. CDR3 protein: CASSSGHRVATEAFF. Here the CDR3 DNA reads TGTGCCAGCAGCTCAGGACACAGGGTAGCCACTGAAGCTTTCTTT.

This chain links TRBV11-3 with TRBJ2-4, with 9 bases lining up with TRBD1. The CDR3 runs 15 residues. Germline V gene data show CDR1 as SGHNT and CDR2 as YENEEA. Trimming removed 4 bases from V and 8 bases from J; junction bases left unmatched: 9. The CDR3 spells CASSSGQGSGDIQYF. CDR3 nucleotides: TGTGCCAGCAGCTCCGGACAGGGGTCTGGGGACATTCAGTACTTC.

The chain combines TRBV27 with TRBJ2-7; 8 bases fit TRBD1. V lost 6 bases and J lost 2; bases outside the gene matches: 3. Germline values: CDR1 MNHEY, CDR2 SMNVEV (reference sequence). The CDR3 is 13 amino acids. The CDR3 protein is CASRLQGAYEQYF. The CDR3 bases are TGTGCCAGCAGATTACAGGGGGCCTACGAGCAGTACTTC.

The chain is built from TRBV15 and TRBJ2-2; a weak D match, TRBD2 (6 bases). V lost 4 bases and J 6 bases, leaving 15 bases between the germline ends. Germline CDR1 is LNHNV and CDR2 is YYDKDF (reference sequence). CDR3 length equals 15 residues. The CDR3 loop reads CATSKGRAGSGELFF. CDR3 bases: TGTGCCACCAGCAAGGGACGGGCGGGATCCGGGGAGCTGTTTTTT.

The genes are TRBV28 and TRBJ2-2; D gene uncertain. CDR3 length: 14 amino acids. V was shortened by 5 bases and J by 5 bases, with 12 bases between the two germline ends. The germline V gene has CDR1 MDHEN and CDR2 SYDVKM. CDR3 bases: TGTGCCAGCAGTCCGTTTTCGAGGACCGGGGAGCTGTTTTTT. Translated, it gives CASSPFSRTGELFF. Drawing the rest from reference TRBV28 and TRBJ2-2, the complete variable domain is DVKVTQSSRYLVKRTGEKVFLECVQDMDHENMFWYRQDPGLGLRLIYFSYDVKMKEKGDIPEGYSVSREKKERFSLILESASTNQTSMYLCASSPFSRTGELFFGEGSRLTVL.

The CDR3 reads CASRGGEQGNQPQHF. DNA of the CDR3: TGTGCCAGCAGGGGGGGAGAGCAGGGCAATCAGCCCCAGCATTTT. The chain couples TRBV28 to TRBJ1-5; possible D gene TRBD1, 5 bases. The germline gives CDR1 MDHEN, CDR2 SYDVKM. With 6 bases removed from V and 2 bases from J, the gap between germline ends came to 14 bases. This CDR3 has 15 residues.

The chain recombines TRBV5-1 with TRBJ2-1; 8 bases align to TRBD2. Losses at the gene ends were 5 bases for V and 10 bases for J; bases not matched to a gene: 5. The CDR3 totals 12 residues. The germline CDR1 and CDR2 sequences are SGHRS and YFSETQ. The CDR3 DNA reads as TGCGCCAGCAGTTCCCCGGGGGGGGAGCAGTTCTTC. The encoded protein is CASSSPGGEQFF.

This chain joins TRBV6-1 and TRBJ1-6, with D hard to call. Germline CDR1 is MNHNS and CDR2 is SASEGT. V was clipped by 9 bases and J by 7 bases, with 13 bases between them. CDR3 size: 13 residues. The DNA of the CDR3 is TGTGCCAGTTTGAGGGTCTGGAATTCACCCCTCCACTTT. Its protein is CASLRVWNSPLHF.

Regarding this clone: Other DNA sequences in the same sample also yield this CDR3. The CDR3 DNA sequence: TGTGCCTGGAGAGACAGGGGACGGACTGAAGCTTTCTTT. Protein product: CAWRDRGRTEAFF. The chain links TRBV30 to TRBJ1-1, with 8 bases fitting TRBD1. The CDR3 spans 13 residues. V trimming: 3 bases; J trimming: 5 bases; junction bases outside the gene matches: 5. Germline V gene sequence: CDR1 GTSNPN, CDR2 SVGIG (reference sequence).

The V gene is TRBV18, the J gene TRBJ2-1, with 9 bases matching TRBD1. The CDR3 totals 16 residues. The germline gives CDR1 KGHSH, CDR2 LQKENI. J lost 4 bases, V lost 4 bases, and 8 bases had no gene match. The CDR3, as DNA: TGTGCCAGCTCACAAACAGGGGGCGGTGGTTACAATGAGCAGTTCTTC. It specifies CASSQTGGGGYNEQFF.

The chain employs TRBV7-2 and TRBJ1-1, with D perhaps matching TRBD1 (5 bases). The CDR3 is made up of 13 amino acids. The V gene's germline CDR1 is SGHTA and CDR2 FQGNSA. Deletions cut 5 bases from V and 3 bases from J, with 10 bases between. The DNA of the CDR3 is TGTGCCAGCAGCCTTCAGGGTGACACTGAAGCTTTCTTT. Encoded protein: CASSLQGDTEAFF.

The gene calls are TRBV13 and TRBJ1-2, with 7 bases lining up with TRBD1. The CDR3 sequence is 14 residues long. J lost 6 bases, V lost 5 bases, and 9 bases had no gene match. Germline V gene sequence: CDR1 PRHDT, CDR2 FYEKMQ (reference sequence). The CDR3 sequence: CASSPRLGTDGYTF. The CDR3 DNA sequence: TGTGCCAGCAGCCCACGCCTCGGGACAGATGGCTACACCTTC.

The chain joins TRBV30 to TRBJ1-1, with D possibly being TRBD1 (6 bases). Trimming stripped 8 bases from V and 6 bases from J, with 19 bases between. Germline V gene sequence: CDR1 GTSNPN, CDR2 SVGIG (reference sequence). This CDR3 has 13 residues. The CDR3 nucleotides are TGTGCCCACGACGACAGGTTCGGTGCTGAAGCTTTCTTT. This translates into CAHDDRFGAEAFF. The full variable domain, completed using reference TRBV30 and TRBJ1-1, is SQTIHQWPATLVQPVGSPLSLECTVEGTSNPNLYWYRQAAGRGLQLLFYSVGIGQISSEVPQNLSASRPQDRQFILSSKKLLLSDSGFYLCAHDDRFGAEAFFGQGTRLTVV.

This clone has just one count. V usage is TRBV4-1 and J usage is TRBJ2-3; D call uncertain. Trimming took off 1 base at V and 0 bases at J, with 8 bases between the two ends. Germline V gene sequence: CDR1 MGHRA, CDR2 YSYEKL. There are 15 residues in the CDR3. The CDR3 here is CASSQVTASTDTQYF. The CDR3 nucleotides are TGCGCCAGCAGCCAAGTAACAGCCAGCACAGATACGCAGTATTTT.

Here the CDR3 reads CASSPVASGGPGADTQYF. CDR3 nucleotides: TGTGCCAGCTCACCAGTGGCTAGCGGGGGGCCCGGGGCAGATACGCAGTATTTT. This sequence joins TRBV18 and TRBJ2-3, with 11 positions matching TRBD2. V dropped 2 bases and J dropped 4; count of bases not matched to a gene: 11. This CDR3 spans 18 amino acids. Germline CDR1 reads KGHSH; CDR2 reads LQKENI.

The V gene is TRBV6-5, the J gene TRBJ2-7; 9 nucleotides align to TRBD1. The V segment lost 6 bases and the J segment 0 bases; nucleotides outside the gene matches: 3. This CDR3 is 14 amino acids long. The germline gives CDR1 MNHEY, CDR2 SVGAGI. The CDR3 protein is CASSRQGGSYEQYF. CDR3 in DNA: TGTGCCAGCAGCCGACAGGGGGGCTCCTACGAGCAGTACTTC.

V usage is TRBV11-2 and J usage is TRBJ1-1, with no clear D. Germline CDR1 is SGHAT and CDR2 is FQNNGV. This CDR3 region has 14 residues. Trimming pared 4 bases from V and 1 base from J, leaving 10 bases between. The CDR3 sequence: CASSWTDGNTEAFF. DNA for the CDR3: TGTGCCAGCAGCTGGACTGACGGGAACACTGAAGCTTTCTTT.

This rearrangement joins TRBV20-1 to TRBJ2-7; D remains ambiguous. V was trimmed by 3 bases and J by 3 bases, leaving 6 bases between them. The germline CDR1 and CDR2 sequences are DFQATT and SNEGSKA (reference sequence). This CDR3 is 11 amino acids long. CDR3 region: CSASPLYEQYF. As DNA, the CDR3 is TGCAGTGCTAGTCCCCTCTACGAGCAGTACTTC.

V usage is TRBV5-1 and J usage is TRBJ1-4; TRBD1 is a possible D gene (5 bases). The CDR3 has 16 amino acids. Deletions cut 4 bases from V and 0 bases from J, with 13 bases between. CDR1 and CDR2 (germline): SGHRS, YFSETQ. CDR3 nucleotide sequence: TGCGCCAGCAGCCTACGACAGTCCTCAACTAATGAAAAACTGTTTTTT. It is translated as CASSLRQSSTNEKLFF.

The chain joins TRBV28 to TRBJ2-7; 7 bases are shared with TRBD1. This CDR3 spans 14 amino acids. V dropped 5 bases and J dropped 3; count of bases not matched to a gene: 7. Germline loops: CDR1 MDHEN, CDR2 SYDVKM. CDR3 coding DNA: TGTGCCAGCAGTCGTCCGGGACAGCTCTACGAGCAGTACTTC. Protein sequence: CASSRPGQLYEQYF.

The chain recombines TRBV9 with TRBJ2-7, with a possible D match to TRBD2 (5 bases). This CDR3 spans 16 amino acids. Deletions cut 4 bases from V and 2 bases from J, with 19 bases between. Looked up from germline, CDR1 is SGDLS and CDR2 is YYNGEE. CDR3 protein: CASSQMGSGSAYEQYF. The DNA of the CDR3 is TGTGCCAGCAGCCAGATGGGCAGCGGTTCCGCCTACGAGCAGTACTTC.

The rearrangement links TRBV5-1 to TRBJ2-7; weak D call: TRBD1 (5 bases). In germline, CDR1 is SGHRS, CDR2 YFSETQ. The CDR3 runs to 14 residues. The V end was cut by 0 bases, the J end by 4 bases, with 11 bases between. CDR3 DNA: TGCGCCAGCAGCTTGGCCCCAAACAGGTACGAGCAGTACTTC. This translates into CASSLAPNRYEQYF. The whole variable domain, filled in from reference TRBV5-1 and TRBJ2-7, reads KAGVTQTPRYLIKTRGQQVTLSCSPISGHRSVSWYQQTPGQGLQFLFEYFSETQRNKGNFPGRFSGRQFSNSRSEMNVSTLELGDSALYLCASSLAPNRYEQYFGPGTRLTVT.

The table lists this clone with a few counts. The gene calls are TRBV7-9 and TRBJ1-1, with 9 nucleotides matching TRBD1. The germline V gene has CDR1 SEHNR and CDR2 FQNEAQ (reference sequence). This CDR3 has 17 residues. V lost 3 bases, J lost 1 base, and 9 bases stayed unmatched. The CDR3 region is CASSFGTGSVTNTEAFF. In DNA form, the CDR3 reads TGTGCCAGCAGCTTTGGGACAGGGTCTGTAACGAACACTGAAGCTTTCTTT.

The chain links TRBV11-3 to TRBJ2-3; possible D gene TRBD2, 6 bases. Germline V gene lookup returns CDR1 SGHNT and CDR2 YENEEA. V shed 4 bases and J shed 1 base, with 18 bases lying between them. This CDR3 is built from 17 residues. This CDR3 is CASSSPTSGARTDTQYF. The CDR3 DNA sequence: TGTGCCAGCAGCTCCCCTACTTCGGGAGCCCGCACAGATACGCAGTATTTT. The variable domain in full, completed from reference TRBV11-3 and TRBJ2-3, reads EAGVVQSPRYKIIEKKQPVAFWCNPISGHNTLYWYLQNLGQGPELLIRYENEEAVDDSQLPKDRFSAERLKGVDSTLKIQPAELGDSAVYLCASSSPTSGARTDTQYFGPGTRLTVL.

The chain couples TRBV5-5 to TRBJ2-7; TRBD2 is a possible D gene (5 bases). Germline-derived CDR1 and CDR2 are SGHKS and YYEKEE (reference sequence). The CDR3 length is 13 residues. Between the trimmed V and J ends, which lost 0 bases and 7 bases, there was a span of 11 bases. CDR3 region: CASSLVRVGEQYF. CDR3 in DNA: TGTGCCAGCAGCTTGGTGAGGGTGGGGGAGCAGTACTTC. The full variable domain, in which reference TRBV5-5 and TRBJ2-7 provide the parts outside the CDR3, is DAGVTQSPTHLIKTRGQQVTLRCSPISGHKSVSWYQQVLGQGPQFIFQYYEKEERGRGNFPDRFSARQFPNYSSELNVNALLLGDSALYLCASSLVRVGEQYFGPGTRLTVT.

The rearrangement joins TRBV30 to TRBJ2-1; 9 positions agree with TRBD1. The CDR3 is made up of 15 amino acids. V dropped 8 bases and J dropped 7; count of bases not matched to a gene: 15. The V gene's germline CDR1 is GTSNPN and CDR2 SVGIG (reference sequence). In DNA, the CDR3 is TGTGCCGGGGGGGGAGCCGGGACAGGGTGGAATGAGCAGTTCTTC. The encoded protein is CAGGGAGTGWNEQFF.

The chain links TRBV20-1 to TRBJ2-7; D uncertain. CDR1 DFQATT and CDR2 SNEGSKA come from the germline V gene (reference sequence). The ends were cut back, 3 bases at V and 3 bases at J, with 6 bases in the middle. This CDR3 contains 11 residues. The CDR3 spells CSARRIYEQYF. CDR3 DNA: TGCAGTGCTAGGCGAATCTACGAGCAGTACTTC.

The rearrangement joins TRBV10-3 to TRBJ2-5, with D perhaps TRBD1 (6 bases). CDR1 is ENHRY and CDR2 is SYGVKD in the germline V gene. Trimming removed 4 bases at V and 5 bases at J, with 14 bases between. The CDR3 length is 14 residues. CDR3 coding DNA: TGTGCCATCAGTGTGCAAGGGGGTCAGGAGACCCAGTACTTC. Encoded protein: CAISVQGGQETQYF.

The chain links TRBV2 to TRBJ2-6, with no clear D. The germline V and J ends were trimmed by 7 bases and 0 bases, with 10 bases remaining between them. CDR3 length: 15 residues. The germline V gene encodes CDR1 SNHLY and CDR2 FYNNEI. The CDR3 DNA sequence: TGTGCCAGCACCAGGCTCGCCTCTGGGGCCAACGTCCTGACTTTC. This gives the protein CASTRLASGANVLTF.

V is TRBV5-6 and J is TRBJ1-2, with D unclear. This CDR3 comprises 14 residues. In germline, CDR1 is SGHDT, CDR2 YYEEEE. With 4 bases removed from V and 2 bases from J, the gap between germline ends came to 12 bases. The CDR3: CASSPWLGNYGYTF. The CDR3 DNA reads TGTGCCAGCAGCCCATGGCTGGGCAACTATGGCTACACCTTC.

This chain joins TRBV5-1 and TRBJ2-4, with TRBD1 matching over 7 bases. With V trimmed by 5 bases and J by 5 bases, 7 bases remained unmatched. CDR1 and CDR2 (germline): SGHRS, YFSETQ. The CDR3 has 14 residues. CDR3 residues: CASRASGTENIQYF. CDR3 DNA sequence: TGCGCCAGCAGGGCCAGTGGGACAGAAAACATTCAGTACTTC.